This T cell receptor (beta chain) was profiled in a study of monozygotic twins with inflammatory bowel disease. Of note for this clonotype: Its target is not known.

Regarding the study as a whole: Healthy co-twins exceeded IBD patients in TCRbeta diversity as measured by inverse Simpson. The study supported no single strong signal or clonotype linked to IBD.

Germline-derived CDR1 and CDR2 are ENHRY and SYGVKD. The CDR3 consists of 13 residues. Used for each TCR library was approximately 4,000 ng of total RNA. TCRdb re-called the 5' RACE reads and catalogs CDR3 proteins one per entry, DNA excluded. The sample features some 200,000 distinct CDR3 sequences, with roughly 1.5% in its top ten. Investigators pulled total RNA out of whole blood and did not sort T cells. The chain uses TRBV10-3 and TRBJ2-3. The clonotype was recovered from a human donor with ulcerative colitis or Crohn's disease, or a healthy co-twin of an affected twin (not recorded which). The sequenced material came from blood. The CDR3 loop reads CAISEPSTDTQYF.